This T cell receptor (beta chain) is drawn from a study of shared clonotypes between healthy human individuals. Study background: The plates for each donor numbered three CD4 naive, three CD4 memory, two CD8 naive and one CD8 memory.

A remark on this clone: The antigen is undetermined.

Using immunoSEQ multiplex PCR, the repertoire was profiled, and TCRdb retains in-frame clones only, with some absent. The sample lists more than 550,000 clones; approximately 72% were seen once. Study-wide findings and caveats: The generation probabilities recorded for non-shared clonotypes fell below those of clonotypes shared by all four donors.

V gave up 1 base and J gave up 4 bases; unmatched junction bases: 4. Germline V gene lookup returns CDR1 LNHNV and CDR2 YYDKDF (reference sequence). The CDR3 is 15 residues long. Caucasian adults residing in Nashville, Tennessee made up all the donors. A CD45RA-negative memory subset and a CD45RA+ naive subset were separated from the CD4+ cells. This chain joins TRBV15 and TRBJ2-1, with 7 nucleotides matching TRBD2. Material for sequencing was memory CD4+ T cells sorted from blood. The subset was: CD45RA-negative fraction. The receptor was isolated from a woman in her 30s in good health. For the CDR3, the DNA is TGTGCCACCAGCAGAGCGGGAGGAGGTTACAATGAGCAGTTCTTC. It codes for CATSRAGGGYNEQFF. Drawing the rest from reference TRBV15 and TRBJ2-1, the complete variable domain is DAMVIQNPRYQVTQFGKPVTLSCSQTLNHNVMYWYQQKSSQAPKLLFHYYDKDFNNEADTPDNFQSRRPNTSFCFLDIRSPGLGDTAMYLCATSRAGGGYNEQFFGPGTRLTVL.